Following are 29 T cell receptor beta chains from one sample sequenced in a study of cytomegalovirus exposure and HLA in healthy donors. Measured with immunoSEQ multiplex PCR; TCRdb has only the in-frame clones, and not every one. The data hold some 170,000 clones, with roughly 84% observed a single time. Input material: PBMCs. These receptor sequences come from a young man in good health and CMV-seropositive.

The count of this clone is one. The rearrangement joins TRBV14 to TRBJ2-3, with TRBD2 matching 7 bases. Germline V gene sequence: CDR1 SGHDN, CDR2 FVKESK. There are 14 residues in the CDR3. Germline trimming cut 3 bases from V and 3 bases from J; bases unmatched to any gene: 3. The CDR3 DNA sequence: TGTGCCAGCAGCCAGCTACTAGCGACAGATACGCAGTATTTT. This codes for CASSQLLATDTQYF.

The rearrangement links TRBV2 to TRBJ2-1; perhaps TRBD2 as D (5 bases). Germline loops: CDR1 SNHLY, CDR2 FYNNEI. The CDR3 extends over 16 amino acids. Between the trimmed V and J ends, which lost 7 bases and 5 bases, there was a span of 21 bases. For the CDR3, the DNA is TGTGCCAGCACCGAGGGCCTAAGGGCGCCGGACAATGAGCAGTTCTTC. It codes for CASTEGLRAPDNEQFF. Full variable domain (outside the CDR3, taken from reference TRBV2 and TRBJ2-1): EPEVTQTPSHQVTQMGQEVILRCVPISNHLYFYWYRQILGQKVEFLVSFYNNEISEKSEIFDDQFSVERPDGSNFTLKIRSTKLEDSAMYFCASTEGLRAPDNEQFFGPGTRLTVL.

The rearrangement joins TRBV30 to TRBJ1-2; TRBD1 matches 7 bases. V gave up 5 bases and J gave up 0 bases; unmatched junction bases: 6. There are 14 residues in the CDR3. Germline V gene data show CDR1 as GTSNPN and CDR2 as SVGIG (reference sequence). In DNA form, the CDR3 reads TGTGCCTGGGTTAAACAGGGGACTAACTATGGCTACACCTTC. Translation: CAWVKQGTNYGYTF.

The rearrangement joins TRBV5-1 to TRBJ2-1, with a possible D match to TRBD2 (7 bases). V lost 4 bases and J 4 bases, leaving 12 bases between the germline ends. Germline-derived CDR1 and CDR2 are SGHRS and YFSETQ. This CDR3 comprises 14 residues. This CDR3 reads CASSPGGLYNEQFF. Here the CDR3 DNA reads TGCGCCAGCAGCCCGGGGGGCCTTTACAATGAGCAGTTCTTC. Drawing the rest from reference TRBV5-1 and TRBJ2-1, the complete variable domain is KAGVTQTPRYLIKTRGQQVTLSCSPISGHRSVSWYQQTPGQGLQFLFEYFSETQRNKGNFPGRFSGRQFSNSRSEMNVSTLELGDSALYLCASSPGGLYNEQFFGPGTRLTVL.

The rearrangement links TRBV7-9 to TRBJ2-5, with 9 nucleotides matching TRBD1. The germline CDR1 and CDR2 sequences are SEHNR and FQNEAQ (reference sequence). The V gene end was trimmed by 1 base and the J gene end by 9 bases; junction bases not matched to a gene: 3. The CDR3 length is 13 residues. The CDR3 nucleotides read TGTGCCAGCAGCTTAGTAAGGGACAGGGCCCAGTACTTC. Translated: CASSLVRDRAQYF.

The chain joins TRBV28 to TRBJ1-2, with D tentatively TRBD1 (6 bases). This CDR3 comprises 13 residues. V lost 7 bases, J lost 10 bases, and 19 bases lay in between. Germline V gene sequence: CDR1 MDHEN, CDR2 SYDVKM. The CDR3, as DNA: TGTGCCAGCATCACCCCCGGGTGGGGGCCCTACACCTTC. Its protein product is CASITPGWGPYTF.

The chain carries TRBV28 and TRBJ2-7, with 9 positions matching TRBD2. Germline CDR1 reads MDHEN; CDR2 reads SYDVKM. CDR3 size: 13 residues. After removal of 4 bases from V and 5 bases from J, the junction contained 3 bases not matched to a gene. As DNA, the CDR3 is TGTGCCAGCAGTTCAGCGGGGGGTAACGAGCAGTACTTC. The encoded protein is CASSSAGGNEQYF.

This sequence joins TRBV6-5 and TRBJ1-2, with D tentatively TRBD1 (5 bases). Germline V lookup: CDR1 MNHEY, CDR2 SVGAGI. V gave up 2 bases and J gave up 3 bases, with 16 bases separating them. This CDR3 contains 16 residues. This chain's CDR3 is CASSYGGSMEHYGYTF. CDR3 DNA: TGTGCCAGCAGTTACGGGGGGTCTATGGAACACTATGGCTACACCTTC.

The rearrangement uses TRBV4-1 and TRBJ2-5; tentatively, D is TRBD2 (6 bases). CDR3 length equals 17 residues. Germline values: CDR1 MGHRA, CDR2 YSYEKL. Between the trimmed V and J ends, which lost 0 bases and 4 bases, there was a span of 18 bases. Here the CDR3 reads CASSQEVVIGGPETQYF. CDR3 nucleotides: TGCGCCAGCAGCCAAGAAGTAGTTATCGGAGGGCCAGAGACCCAGTACTTC.

The J gene is TRBJ1-1, the V gene TRBV7-6; 8 nucleotides agree with TRBD1. With 1 base clipped from V and 4 bases from J, the junction kept 8 bases outside the gene matches. This CDR3 comprises 16 residues. Looked up from germline, CDR1 is SGHVS and CDR2 is FNYEAQ. Here the CDR3 DNA reads TGTGCCAGCAGCTTAGGTCGGACAGGGCGGATCACTGAAGCTTTCTTT. Protein: CASSLGRTGRITEAFF.

V usage is TRBV19 and J usage is TRBJ2-7, with D tentatively TRBD2 (6 bases). Germline V CDR1 and CDR2: LNHDA, SQIVND (reference sequence). The CDR3 covers 15 residues. Trimming stripped 5 bases from V and 2 bases from J, with 16 bases between. The CDR3 spells CASSFRDRGTYEQYF. CDR3 bases: TGTGCCAGTAGTTTCCGGGACCGGGGGACCTACGAGCAGTACTTC.

This clone was counted between two and nine times. This CDR3 is CASRPGQGEQPQHF. As DNA, the CDR3 is TGTGCCAGTCGCCCGGGACAGGGTGAACAGCCCCAGCATTTT. The chain links TRBV21-1 to TRBJ1-5; TRBD1 is taken as the D call from the table, unchecked against the DNA. TRBV21-1 is classified as a pseudogene. This CDR3 is 14 amino acids long.

The chain employs TRBV7-2 and TRBJ2-7; maybe TRBD2 (5 bases). There are 14 residues in the CDR3. The ends were cut back, 3 bases at V and 2 bases at J, with 11 bases in the middle. Germline V gene lookup returns CDR1 SGHTA and CDR2 FQGNSA. Here the CDR3 DNA reads TGTGCCAGCAGCTTTTCGGGGAACCCCTACGAGCAGTACTTC. Its protein is CASSFSGNPYEQYF.

V is TRBV7-3 and J is TRBJ1-2; D not certain. Germline values: CDR1 SGHTA, CDR2 FQGTGA. Trimming cost V 3 bases and J 0 bases, with 5 bases left between them. The length of the CDR3 is 13 residues. The CDR3 loop reads CASSFQTNYGYTF. The CDR3 nucleotides read TGTGCCAGCAGCTTCCAAACTAACTATGGCTACACCTTC.

This chain links TRBV5-6 with TRBJ2-1, with 10 bases aligning to TRBD2. The CDR3 length is 14 residues. Germline loops: CDR1 SGHDT, CDR2 YYEEEE. V shed 1 base and J 7 bases; nucleotides not matched to a gene: 2. CDR3 sequence: CASSLRLAGNEQFF. The CDR3 DNA is TGTGCCAGCAGCTTGCGACTAGCGGGTAATGAGCAGTTCTTC.

This clone was detected only a few times. The gene calls are TRBV5-4 and TRBJ2-1, with TRBD1 matching 7 bases. The CDR3 has 13 amino acids. Trimming took 4 bases from V and 5 from J; bases not matched to a gene: 3. Germline V CDR1 and CDR2: SGHNT, YYREEE (reference sequence). CDR3 residues: CASSLDRNNEQFF. The CDR3 bases are TGTGCCAGCAGCCTGGACAGGAACAATGAGCAGTTCTTC.

The chain uses TRBV2 and TRBJ2-5, with TRBD2 matching over 10 bases. Germline CDR1 SNHLY, CDR2 FYNNEI. The CDR3 runs to 16 residues. The V and J ends lost 6 bases and 6 bases, in that order; junction bases with no gene match: 13. CDR3 residues: CASSFQASGSRKTQYF. The CDR3 region has the DNA TGTGCCAGCAGCTTCCAAGCTAGCGGGAGTAGGAAGACCCAGTACTTC.

This clone was detected only once. This rearrangement joins TRBV5-1 to TRBJ1-4, with D possibly TRBD1 on 6 matching bases. The germline V gene has CDR1 SGHRS and CDR2 YFSETQ. Trimming removed 0 bases at V and 8 bases at J, with 14 bases between. The CDR3 has 15 residues. CDR3 DNA sequence: TGCGCCAGCAGCTTGGTACAGGGTTTAGACGAAAAACTGTTTTTT. This translates into CASSLVQGLDEKLFF.

The V call is TRBV7-2, the J call TRBJ2-2, with 8 bases fitting TRBD1. This CDR3 has 15 amino acids. CDR1 and CDR2 (germline): SGHTA, FQGNSA. V lost 0 bases to trimming and J lost 6 bases; unmatched junction nucleotides: 3. The CDR3 coding sequence is TGTGCCAGCAGCTTAGCTGGCAGGGGGCCCGGGGAGCTGTTTTTT. It translates to CASSLAGRGPGELFF. Complete variable domain (other parts from reference TRBV7-2 and TRBJ2-2): GAGVSQSPSNKVTEKGKDVELRCDPISGHTALYWYRQSLGQGLEFLIYFQGNSAPDKSGLPSDRFSAERTGGSVSTLTIQRTQQEDSAVYLCASSLAGRGPGELFFGEGSRLTVL.

This clone was found once. The V and J genes are TRBV27 and TRBJ2-7; D might be TRBD1 (7 bases). Germline CDR1 and CDR2: MNHEY and SMNVEV (reference sequence). V was shortened by 6 bases and J by 5 bases, with 17 bases between the two germline ends. The CDR3 totals 14 residues. CDR3 coding DNA: TGTGCCAGCAGAGCCACAGGGGCTAGCGACGAGCAGTACTTC. Translated: CASRATGASDEQYF.

V and J are TRBV11-1 and TRBJ2-7; D might be TRBD2 (6 bases). Trimming removed 3 bases from V and 5 bases from J, with 17 bases in between. Germline CDR1 is SGHAT and CDR2 is FQDESV (reference sequence). This CDR3 spans 15 amino acids. The CDR3 region is CASSLTLGRTNEQYF. CDR3 DNA: TGTGCCAGCAGCTTGACTCTGGGCAGGACTAACGAGCAGTACTTC.

V usage is TRBV14 and J usage is TRBJ2-1, with D hard to call. In germline, CDR1 is SGHDN, CDR2 FVKESK. This CDR3 is built from 13 residues. V lost 1 base to trimming and J lost 6 bases, with 7 bases between them. The CDR3 DNA reads TGTGCCAGCAGCCAAGCCGTCCTCAATGAGCAGTTCTTC. Amino acids: CASSQAVLNEQFF.

The chain employs TRBV27 and TRBJ2-7; D perhaps matches TRBD1 (6 bases). V lost 1 base and J lost 2, with 18 bases in between. Germline loops: CDR1 MNHEY, CDR2 SMNVEV (reference sequence). There are 17 residues in the CDR3. The CDR3 sequence: CASSLFPTPGATYEQYF. CDR3 nucleotide sequence: TGTGCCAGCAGTTTATTTCCTACCCCAGGGGCCACCTACGAGCAGTACTTC.

The gene calls are TRBV9 and TRBJ2-3, with D unresolved. CDR3 length equals 12 residues. Germline lookup yields CDR1 SGDLS and CDR2 YYNGEE. The V end was cut by 6 bases, the J end by 9 bases, with 14 bases between. The CDR3 protein is CASNLGSGTQYF. In DNA form, the CDR3 reads TGTGCCAGCAACCTCGGGTCCGGGACGCAGTATTTT.

The chain's CDR3 is CASSQGAGLAGFEQYF. CDR3 sequence (DNA): TGCGCCAGCAGCCAGGGGGCGGGACTAGCGGGATTCGAGCAGTACTTC. The chain uses TRBV4-1 and TRBJ2-7; 13 bases are a match to TRBD2. The CDR3 loop spans 16 amino acids. V was pared by 3 bases and J by 6 bases, with 8 bases of the junction left unmatched. Germline V CDR1 and CDR2: MGHRA, YSYEKL.

The chain has TRBV21-1 and TRBJ1-5. TRBV21-1 is a recognized pseudogene. The CDR3 consists of 15 residues. The CDR3 DNA reads as TGTGCCAGCAGCCCTGATTGGGAGGGGAGTCAGCCCCAGCATTTT. Residues: CASSPDWEGSQPQHF.

This sequence joins TRBV9 and TRBJ2-7, with 9 bases fitting TRBD1. Germline CDR1 and CDR2: SGDLS and YYNGEE. The CDR3 sequence is 16 residues long. Germline trimming cut 5 bases from V and 6 bases from J; bases unmatched to any gene: 15. CDR3 loop: CASSPFGGQGTVEQYF. In DNA form, the CDR3 reads TGTGCCAGCAGTCCCTTCGGGGGACAGGGAACCGTCGAGCAGTACTTC.

The chain joins TRBV9 to TRBJ1-6; 9 bases agree with TRBD1. CDR3 length: 16 residues. The trim removed 0 bases at V and 7 bases at J, leaving 5 bases unmatched. Germline CDR1 is SGDLS and CDR2 is YYNGEE. In nucleotides, the CDR3 is TGTGCCAGCAGCGTAGATGACAGGGGGGAGAATTCACCCCTCCACTTT. Translated: CASSVDDRGENSPLHF.

The chain carries TRBV6-4 and TRBJ2-1, with 11 bases aligning to TRBD2. Unmatched junction bases numbered 12, after V lost 8 bases and J lost 9 bases. The CDR3 runs 15 residues. The germline gives CDR1 MRHNA, CDR2 SNTAGT. The DNA of the CDR3 is TGTGCCAGCGCCGCCGGGACTAGCGGAGTTGGTGAGCAGTTCTTC. Its translation is CASAAGTSGVGEQFF.